This T cell receptor (beta chain) originates from a study of T cell repertoires in cytomegalovirus infection (dated by TCRdb to between 2018 and 2020). For context, the study as a whole: The HLA type of each donor mattered for the analysis, because public TCR beta signatures pointed to carriage of CMV infection along with the matching HLA type. Overall study outcomes, separate from this receptor: In both this cohort and an independent roughly 350-donor cohort, the cumulative frequency of public TCR beta family members distinguished carriers of CMV infection plus the relevant HLA type. The ex vivo response was dominated by HLA-C-restricted CMV-specific TCR beta clonotypes, which also provided the single most frequent clonotype in two of eight donors.

Instrument on record: Illumina HiSeq 1500. TCRdb reran the public reads through fastp at Q25 and MiXCR, keeping productive beta chains. One record per CDR3 amino acid sequence lists the most common genes and DNA. The sample profile shows around 530,000 distinct CDR3 sequences; 26% of them were found once. Roughly 13% of the sample is held by the ten biggest clonotypes. To note about this clonotype: Its specific antigen is unknown. Base-call qualities are not available, and no considerably larger clone is one nucleotide away.

Inclusive of the bounding cysteine and phenylalanine, the CDR3 is 15 residues long. Here the CDR3 DNA is all that survives: 45 bases in frame from base 1. The junction shows trimming of 3 bases on V and 4 bases on J, plus 13 bases between the germline ends. CDR1 and CDR2 were assigned from the germline V gene (reference sequence) as SGHKS and YYEKEE. This receptor was obtained from a human donor in good health (CMV status not recorded). Some clones in this sample may be carry-over from other donors' samples. The chain is made from TRBV5-5 and TRBJ2-2; TRBD1 could be the D gene, as 5 bases match. Sequenced material: PBMCs. The nucleotide sequence is given as TGTGCCAGCAGCTCGGGCGGCCAGGGCACCGGGGAGCTGTTTTTT. This yields the protein CASSSGGQGTGELFF.